This T cell receptor (beta chain) is from a study of blood T cell repertoires in COVID-19. Looking at the study overall: Samples taken during acute and convalescent COVID-19 were collected in the United States, Italy and Spain. In each case, the material was cDNA or gDNA derived from T cells, B-cell-depleted T cells, or PBMCs.

How the authors handled the data: Reference gene primer amplification in the assay estimated nucleated cell counts. Assay: immunoSEQ multiplex PCR; the TCRdb copy retains only in-frame clones and omits some. The V and J calls and clone size are taken from that table; D and trimming were inferred from the DNA. In the table there are about 20,000 clones, about 91% of which are singletons. The sample was peripheral blood. This receptor was taken from a man between 65 and 79 years old with active COVID-19.

The CDR3 sequence is CASREGQAYEQYF. The CDR3 DNA follows: TGTGCCAGCAGAGAGGGACAAGCGTACGAGCAGTACTTC. This sequence joins TRBV7-9 and TRBJ2-7, with TRBD1 as a possible D gene (6 bases). V lost 6 bases and J 4 bases, leaving 13 bases between the germline ends. Germline V CDR1 and CDR2: SEHNR, FQNEAQ (reference sequence). The CDR3 is made up of 13 amino acids. The whole variable domain, remainder taken from reference TRBV7-9 and TRBJ2-7, is DTGVSQNPRHKITKRGQNVTFRCDPISEHNRLYWYRQTLGQGPEFLTYFQNEAQLEKSRLLSDRFSAERPKGSFSTLEIQRTEQGDSAMYLCASREGQAYEQYFGPGTRLTVT.